The entry below describes one TCR beta chain. This sample also contains other DNA sequences that code for the same CDR3. Assay used: immunoSEQ multiplex PCR; TCRdb lists only in-frame clones, some missing. The sample consists of about 170,000 clones, roughly 93% of them appearing once. This record comes from a study of blood T cell repertoires in COVID-19. The wider study: The United States, Italy and Spain were the sources of the acute and convalescent COVID-19 samples. PBMCs, B-cell-depleted T cells, or T cells were the source of the cDNA or gDNA that made up the material.

This sequence was found in a woman aged 45 to 65 with acute or convalescent COVID-19. The sequencing sample was made of peripheral blood.

The CDR3, as DNA: TGTGCCAGCTCACCAAGACGGAGCTCCTACAATGAGCAGTTCTTC. This sequence encodes CASSPRRSSYNEQFF. The V and J genes are TRBV18 and TRBJ2-1; D is unclear. The CDR3 is 15 amino acids. Germline lookup yields CDR1 KGHSH and CDR2 LQKENI. V dropped 2 bases and J dropped 0 bases, with 8 bases sitting between them.